The 30 T cell receptor beta chains given below trace back to one sample, sequenced in a study of tumor and adjacent non-tumor tissue in lung cancer. This sample's RNA came from whole unsorted tissue. The library came from three nested PCR rounds adapted from ARM-PCR protocols. From the multiplex PCR reads, TCRdb called clonotypes with MiXCR, one entry per CDR3 protein. Altogether about 110,000 distinct CDR3 sequences are present, nearly 85% being singletons, with the ten largest covering 22%. Input material: lung tumor tissue. The receptor source for this set is a man aged 65 to 85 with non-small cell lung cancer.

Of note for this clonotype: Sequence at one end of the junction differs from germline and may be a read error. V is TRBV6-5 and J is TRBJ2-7; D might be TRBD1 or TRBD2, each matching 5 bases. In germline, CDR1 is MNHEY, CDR2 SVGAGI. The length of the CDR3 is 14 residues. The chain's CDR3 is CASSYMWGTYGQYF. The CDR3 DNA reads TGTGCCAGCAGTTACATGTGGGGGACCTACGGGCAGTACTTC.

About this clonotype: Compared with germline, one end of the junction differs, possibly owing to a read error. The CDR3 DNA is TGTGCCTGCTCACCCTCCAGGGCCACCTACGAGCAGTACTTC. Translating gives CACSPSRATYEQYF. The chain carries TRBV18 and TRBJ2-7; D possibly corresponds to TRBD1 (5 bases). The CDR3 extends over 14 amino acids. From germline, CDR1 is KGHSH and CDR2 LQKENI.

Concerning this clonotype itself: A much larger clone lies a single base off, so this may be a read error. J is TRBJ2-5 and V is TRBV13; D might be TRBD2 (5 bases). The CDR3 consists of 14 residues. V lost 0 bases and J lost 7, with 12 bases in between. Germline CDR1 reads PRHDT; CDR2 reads FYEKMQ (reference sequence). The CDR3 DNA sequence: TGTGCCAGCAGCTTAGGCCGGGTAGGAGGGACCCAGTACTTC. Translated, it gives CASSLGRVGGTQYF.

This clonotype was counted a single time. This sequence joins TRBV6-2 or TRBV6-3 and TRBJ2-1; D possibly corresponds to TRBD2 (7 bases). Germline V gene data show CDR1 as MNHEY and CDR2 as SVGEGT. Trimming took 7 bases from V and 3 from J, leaving 19 bases between them. The CDR3 loop spans 16 amino acids. CDR3 sequence reads: CASTPGGTGNYNEQFF. In DNA form, the CDR3 reads TGTGCCAGCACTCCGGGGGGCACAGGGAACTACAATGAGCAGTTCTTC.

Details on this clonotype: Its ends do not fully match the called genes, so a read error is possible. The gene calls are TRBV6-6 and TRBJ1-5; D is unresolved. The CDR3 is 12 amino acids. Germline CDR1 MNHNY, CDR2 SVGAGI (reference sequence). The CDR3 bases are TGTGCCAGCCCGGCGGGGTTTCAGCCACAGCATTTT. It is translated as CASPAGFQPQHF.

The J gene is TRBJ2-3, the V gene TRBV5-5; 14 positions agree with TRBD2. Germline values: CDR1 SGHKS, CDR2 YYEKEE (reference sequence). This CDR3 is built from 19 residues. The CDR3 spells CPSSSYPGTSGGRTDTQYF. The CDR3 DNA sequence: TGTCCGAGCAGCTCTTATCCCGGGACTAGCGGGGGCCGCACAGATACGCAGTATTTT.

Remarks on this clonotype: Given a much more abundant clone one base away, this may be a read error. The chain couples TRBV19 to TRBJ2-5; 10 nucleotides agree with TRBD1. This CDR3 is 14 amino acids long. CDR1 LNHDA and CDR2 SQIVND come from the germline V gene (reference sequence). The CDR3 DNA follows: TGTGCCGGTAGTACGGACAGGGGGCAAGAGACCCAGTACTTC. This gives the protein CAGSTDRGQETQYF. Full variable domain (rest looked up from reference TRBV19 and TRBJ2-5): DGGITQSPKYLFRKEGQNVTLSCEQNLNHDAMYWYRQDPGQGLRLIYYSQIVNDFQKGDIAEGYSVSREKKESFPLTVTSAQKNPTAFYLCAGSTDRGQETQYFGPGTRLLVL.

As regards this clonotype: A junction boundary mismatches the germline segment, possibly from a read error. CDR3 sequence (DNA): TGCAGTGCTAGTGGTGCCCAGGGTGTAAGCAATCATCCCCAGCGTTTT. This translates into CSASGAQGVSNHPQRF. The chain recombines TRBV20-1 with TRBJ1-5; the D gene is possibly TRBD1 (5 bases). Germline V CDR1 and CDR2: DFQATT, SNEGSKA (reference sequence). The CDR3 runs 16 residues.

This chain links TRBV27 with TRBJ2-4; 7 bases are a match to TRBD2. The CDR3 spans 17 residues. The ends lost 0 bases at V and 0 bases at J; junction bases unmatched: 5. CDR1 is MNHEY, CDR2 SMNVEV, per germline (reference sequence). The CDR3 protein is CASSLSFPGGAKNIQYF. CDR3 nucleotide sequence: TGTGCCAGCAGTTTATCGTTCCCGGGGGGAGCCAAAAACATTCAGTACTTC.

This clonotype was seen repeatedly, ten times or more. The chain joins TRBV20-1 to TRBJ2-5; D gene uncertain. CDR1 is DFQATT and CDR2 is SNEGSKA in the germline V gene (reference sequence). Trimming removed 3 bases from V and 2 bases from J, with 16 bases in between. The CDR3 has 15 residues. DNA for the CDR3: TGCAGTGCTAGCACAGCGATCCTGAGGCAAGAGACCCAGTACTTC. This gives the protein CSASTAILRQETQYF.

In the case of this clonotype: A much larger clone lies one base from this, so it may be a read error. This sequence joins TRBV7-9 and TRBJ1-5; D is unresolved. The CDR3 runs 15 residues. The germline CDR1 and CDR2 sequences are SEHNR and FQNEAQ (reference sequence). CDR3 sequence: CAGSLESGMNQPQHF. The DNA for the CDR3 is TGTGCCGGCAGCCTAGAATCAGGAATGAATCAGCCCCAGCATTTT.

Details on this clonotype: A junction boundary mismatches the germline segment, possibly from a read error. The V gene is TRBV6-5, the J gene TRBJ2-3, with unresolved D. The CDR3 has 16 amino acids. Germline V CDR1 and CDR2: MNHEY, SVGAGI. CDR3 nucleotide sequence: TGTGTCAGCAGTTACTATCCGGGTAGGAGCACAGATACGCAGTATTTT. Translated: CVSSYYPGRSTDTQYF.

As for this clonotype: A much larger clone differs from this one at a single base, so this may be a read error. No conserved phenylalanine or tryptophan is present at the end of the CDR3, so a read error is the likely explanation. The chain uses TRBV20-1 and TRBJ1-1; D is ambiguous. CDR3 length equals 14 residues. Germline V gene sequence: CDR1 DFQATT, CDR2 SNEGSKA (reference sequence). DNA of the CDR3: TGCAATGCTAGAGGTCCTCAAGTGAACACTGAAGCTTTCCTT. Amino acids: CNARGPQVNTEAFL.

For this clonotype: Possible read error: a much larger clone is one base away. The chain has TRBV7-9 and TRBJ1-2; 11 positions match TRBD1. CDR3 length: 14 residues. Looked up from germline, CDR1 is SEHNR and CDR2 is FQNEAQ (reference sequence). The CDR3 here is CANSLGTGGYGYTF. For the CDR3, the DNA is TGTGCCAACAGCTTAGGGACAGGGGGCTATGGCTACACCTTC. The variable domain in full, completed from reference TRBV7-9 and TRBJ1-2, reads DTGVSQNPRHKITKRGQNVTFRCDPISEHNRLYWYRQTLGQGPEFLTYFQNEAQLEKSRLLSDRFSAERPKGSFSTLEIQRTEQGDSAMYLCANSLGTGGYGYTFGSGTRLTVV.

DNA of the CDR3: TGTGCCAGCTCACCATCGAACACCCCTAACTATGGCTACACCTTC. The encoded protein is CASSPSNTPNYGYTF. The gene calls are TRBV18 and TRBJ1-2; no clear D gene. The CDR3 runs to 15 residues. CDR1 and CDR2 (germline): KGHSH, LQKENI. Trimming left V 2 bases short and J 0 bases short, with 10 bases between. The full variable domain, its missing parts supplied by reference TRBV18 and TRBJ1-2, is NAGVMQNPRHLVRRRGQEARLRCSPMKGHSHVYWYRQLPEEGLKFMVYLQKENIIDESGMPKERFSAEFPKEGPSILRIQQVVRGDSAAYFCASSPSNTPNYGYTFGSGTRLTVV.

A word on this clonotype: One end of the junction does not line up with germline, which may come from a read error. The gene calls are TRBV6-5 and TRBJ1-1; no firm D call. Germline CDR1 MNHEY, CDR2 SVGAGI. The CDR3 totals 19 residues. CDR3 region: CANSYHSRVPSSANTEALF. The CDR3 DNA is TGTGCCAACAGTTACCACTCGAGGGTACCCTCTTCCGCGAACACTGAAGCTCTCTTT.

As concerns this clonotype: Relative to the germline gene, one junction end is altered; a read error may explain this. This sequence joins TRBV11-2 and TRBJ1-1; D remains ambiguous. The CDR3 has 16 residues. CDR1 is SGHAT, CDR2 FQNNGV, per germline. As DNA, the CDR3 is TGTCCGAGCAGCTTAGCGGAGATGGGGATGAGCACTAAAGCTTTCTTT. Amino acids: CPSSLAEMGMSTKAFF.

Of note for this clonotype: Sequence at one end of the junction differs from germline and may be a read error. V usage is TRBV4-3 and J usage is TRBJ2-7, with D possibly being TRBD2 (5 bases). CDR3 size: 15 residues. Germline lookup yields CDR1 LGHNA and CDR2 YSLEER. For the CDR3, the DNA is TGCGCCAGCATCCAAGAGCGGTCTGGAACCTACGAGCAGTACTTC. This sequence encodes CASIQERSGTYEQYF.

This clonotype has at least ten counts. The J gene is TRBJ2-1, the V gene TRBV24-1; 8 bases align to TRBD1. Germline lookup yields CDR1 KGHDR and CDR2 SFDVKD. V was pared by 3 bases and J by 4 bases, with 7 bases of the junction left unmatched. The CDR3 runs to 16 residues. This CDR3 is CATSDTGQGRYNEQFF. Written as DNA, the CDR3 is TGTGCCACCAGTGATACCGGACAGGGAAGGTACAATGAGCAGTTCTTC.

The chain joins TRBV6-5 to TRBJ1-5; 7 nucleotides match TRBD1. The CDR3 spans 16 residues. Per germline, CDR1 MNHEY and CDR2 SVGAGI. Trimming removed 3 bases from V and 1 base from J; junction bases left unmatched: 6. The CDR3 nucleotides are TGTGCCAGCAGTTATAGGGACAGCGGAAGCAATCAGCCCCAGCATTTT. Its translation is CASSYRDSGSNQPQHF.

Regarding this clonotype: The junction shows a germline mismatch at one end, possibly a read error. This chain joins TRBV5-6 and TRBJ2-5; D might be TRBD1 (6 bases). From germline, CDR1 is SGHDT and CDR2 YYEEEE. The CDR3 is 14 residues long. Written as DNA, the CDR3 is TGTGCCAGCATCTTGGCAGGGGCAGTGAAGACCCAGTACTTC. It specifies CASILAGAVKTQYF.

The table lists this clonotype with a count of one. Relative to the germline gene, one junction end is altered; a read error may explain this. This chain links TRBV12-3 or TRBV12-4 with TRBJ2-7; a weak D match, TRBD2 (5 bases). The CDR3 has 14 amino acids. The CDR3 region is CTSSLSGSRYEQYF. CDR3 DNA: TGTACCAGCAGTTTATCTGGGAGCCGGTACGAGCAGTACTTC.

As to this clonotype: The CDR3 end shows no conserved phenylalanine or tryptophan, and so a read error is likely. The chain has TRBV28 and TRBJ2-1; D uncertain. The CDR3 sequence is 12 residues long. Per germline, CDR1 MDHEN and CDR2 SYDVKM. V was shortened by 7 bases and J by 1 base, with 5 bases between the two germline ends. The CDR3 reads CASNWSYNEQFI. CDR3 nucleotides: TGTGCCAGCAATTGGTCCTACAATGAGCAGTTCATC.

Comments on this clonotype: Likely a read error: the CDR3 ends without its conserved phenylalanine or tryptophan. The chain uses TRBV20-1 and TRBJ1-1; possibly TRBD1 for D (6 bases). In germline, CDR1 is DFQATT, CDR2 SNEGSKA (reference sequence). V was trimmed by 7 bases and J by 5 bases, leaving 11 bases between them. The CDR3 has 11 residues. The chain's CDR3 is CSVMRGTEAFY. CDR3 DNA: TGCAGTGTTATGAGGGGGACTGAAGCTTTCTAT.

This clonotype was seen repeatedly, ten times or more. The chain carries TRBV28 and TRBJ2-2, with 9 positions matching TRBD1. The CDR3 totals 16 residues. With V trimmed by 6 bases and J by 7 bases, 12 bases remained unmatched. Germline V gene lookup returns CDR1 MDHEN and CDR2 SYDVKM. In nucleotides, the CDR3 is TGTGCCAGCAGGACCCCCGGGACAGGGTCTATCGGGGAGCTGTTTTTT. Translated: CASRTPGTGSIGELFF.

This clonotype was observed once. At one end the junction does not follow the germline gene, possibly because of a read error. J is TRBJ2-7 and V is TRBV28; the D is unclear. The CDR3 length is 12 residues. Germline CDR1 MDHEN, CDR2 SYDVKM. The CDR3: CACSSGDNEQYF. DNA for the CDR3: TGTGCCTGCAGTTCGGGCGACAACGAGCAATACTTC.

A word on this clonotype: It is likely a read error, because the conserved phenylalanine at the end of the CDR3 is missing. The chain links TRBV5-6 to TRBJ2-5; the D is unclear. This CDR3 comprises 12 residues. The V end was cut by 3 bases, the J end by 3 bases, with 6 bases between. Germline CDR1 is SGHDT and CDR2 is YYEEEE. As DNA, the CDR3 is TGTGCCAGCAGCTACATTGAAGAGACCCAGTACCTC. It translates to CASSYIEETQYL.

A single count supports this clonotype. At one of its ends the junction is not consistent with the germline gene, which may arise from a read error. This chain uses TRBV6-5 with TRBJ2-2, with TRBD2 as a possible D gene (6 bases). The CDR3 has 15 residues. CDR1 and CDR2 (germline): MNHEY, SVGAGI. The CDR3 spells CASSYLRRAARELFF. The CDR3 nucleotides read TGTGCCAGCAGTTACCTCCGAAGGGCCGCCCGGGAGCTCTTTTTC.

Note on this clonotype: Sequence at one end of the junction differs from germline and may be a read error. CDR3 sequence reads: CASRGAGGFSPQGF. In nucleotides, the CDR3 is TGTGCCAGCAGGGGAGCAGGGGGGTTCTCACCCCAGGGTTTT. The genes are TRBV6-5 and TRBJ1-5; 7 bases line up with TRBD1. Germline assignment: CDR1 MNHEY and CDR2 SVGAGI. The CDR3 is made up of 14 amino acids.

With respect to this clonotype: The CDR3 does not close with the conserved phenylalanine or tryptophan, likely indicating a read error. The chain combines TRBV4-1 with TRBJ1-2; no definite D call. Germline CDR1 is MGHRA and CDR2 is YSYEKL. CDR3 size: 15 residues. CDR3 nucleotides: TGCGCTAGCAGCCAAGAACAACGGACTAACTATGGCTACACCTTA. This translates into CASSQEQRTNYGYTL.